Listed here are 20 T cell receptor beta chains from one sample, sequenced in a study of T-cell reconstitution after alpha-beta-depleted transplantation in children. Researchers prepared the TCRbeta library using unique molecular identifiers, the study reports. TCRdb reanalysed the PCR reads using MiXCR and keeps one entry per CDR3 protein. The table has 140,000 or so distinct CDR3 sequences, about 9% seen once. This specimen was PBMCs, mostly from graft donor cells, taken 180 days after TCRalphabeta/CD19-depleted stem cell transplant. The receptors shown here come from a female patient aged 2-10 years who had a stem cell transplant for congenital amegakaryocytic thrombocytopenia, so the T cells may come from the graft donor.

This clonotype was seen a few times. DNA of the CDR3: TGTGCCAGCAGTCCGAAGGGTGGGCACTCTGGAAACACCATATATTTT. Translation: CASSPKGGHSGNTIYF. This rearrangement joins TRBV6-5 to TRBJ1-3; no reliable D call. Per the germline V gene, CDR1 is MNHEY and CDR2 is SVGAGI. With 5 bases removed from V and 0 bases from J, the gap between germline ends came to 14 bases. The CDR3 runs 16 residues.

This clonotype has ten or more counts. V is TRBV5-1 and J is TRBJ2-5; tentatively, D is TRBD1 (6 bases). The germline CDR1 and CDR2 sequences are SGHRS and YFSETQ. The CDR3 has 15 amino acids. Trimming removed 5 bases from V and 2 bases from J, with 16 bases in between. CDR3 nucleotides: TGCGCCAGCAGTTCCGGAACAGGGATTCAAGAGACCCAGTACTTC. This encodes CASSSGTGIQETQYF.

V and J are TRBV5-4 and TRBJ2-1; D is undetermined. V was pared by 1 base and J by 2 bases, with 10 bases between. This CDR3 contains 15 residues. The germline V gene has CDR1 SGHNT and CDR2 YYREEE (reference sequence). The chain's CDR3 is CASSLRFQTYNEQFF. The CDR3 DNA is TGTGCCAGCAGCTTGAGGTTCCAAACCTACAATGAGCAGTTCTTC.

This clonotype was observed many times. V gene TRBV20-1 combines with J gene TRBJ1-1; a possible D gene is TRBD1 (5 bases). The CDR3 is made up of 15 amino acids. The germline gives CDR1 DFQATT, CDR2 SNEGSKA (reference sequence). V lost 2 bases, J lost 1 base, and 14 bases lay in between. The CDR3 region is CSARLWGTSNTEAFF. CDR3 in DNA: TGCAGTGCTAGACTCTGGGGCACCTCGAACACTGAAGCTTTCTTT.

This clonotype was counted at least ten times. J is TRBJ1-1 and V is TRBV4-3; D is undetermined. The V gene lost 3 bases and the J gene lost 11 bases, with 16 bases spanning the gap. CDR3 length equals 13 residues. Per the germline V gene, CDR1 is LGHNA and CDR2 is YSLEER. The CDR3 protein is CASSHFRTTSAFF. The CDR3 coding sequence is TGCGCCAGCAGCCATTTTAGGACCACGTCGGCTTTCTTT.

At least ten counts were recorded for this clonotype. J is TRBJ2-7 and V is TRBV11-2; D is unresolved. Trimming stripped 6 bases from V and 2 bases from J, with 5 bases between. Germline V gives CDR1 SGHAT, CDR2 FQNNGV. This CDR3 is 11 amino acids long. In nucleotides, the CDR3 is TGTGCCAGCAGTTTTGCCTACGAGCAGTACTTC. Translated, it gives CASSFAYEQYF. Variable domain in full (rest from reference TRBV11-2 and TRBJ2-7): EAGVAQSPRYKIIEKRQSVAFWCNPISGHATLYWYQQILGQGPKLLIQFQNNGVVDDSQLPKDRFSAERLKGVDSTLKIQPAKLEDSAVYLCASSFAYEQYFGPGTRLTVT.

A word on this clonotype: A much larger clone differs from this one at a single base, so this may be a read error. This chain joins TRBV6-5 and TRBJ2-7; no clear D gene. The J call may be wrong; the DNA end is better matched by TRBJ2-1. The CDR3 extends over 12 amino acids. Germline lookup yields CDR1 MNHEY and CDR2 SVGAGI. CDR3 nucleotide sequence: TGTGCCAGCAGTGCCCGATACGGCGAGCAGTTCTTC. The encoded protein is CASSARYGEQFF.

V usage is TRBV2 and J usage is TRBJ2-7; D possibly corresponds to TRBD1 (6 bases). Germline CDR1 and CDR2: SNHLY and FYNNEI. V was shortened by 5 bases and J by 6 bases, with 14 bases between the two germline ends. This CDR3 spans 13 amino acids. The CDR3 here is CASSKNRDFEQYF. The CDR3 bases are TGTGCCAGCAGTAAAAACAGGGATTTCGAGCAGTACTTC. Using reference TRBV2 and TRBJ2-7 for the parts outside the CDR3, the full variable domain is EPEVTQTPSHQVTQMGQEVILRCVPISNHLYFYWYRQILGQKVEFLVSFYNNEISEKSEIFDDQFSVERPDGSNFTLKIRSTKLEDSAMYFCASSKNRDFEQYFGPGTRLTVT.

The V gene is TRBV7-6, the J gene TRBJ2-1; 10 bases are a match to TRBD2. V was pared by 5 bases and J by 0 bases, with 13 bases of the junction left unmatched. Germline V lookup: CDR1 SGHVS, CDR2 FNYEAQ. The CDR3 has 19 residues. The DNA for the CDR3 is TGTGCCAGCAGCCCTAGTGGTAGCGGGGGGTTCCTCTCCTACAATGAGCAGTTCTTC. Translated, it gives CASSPSGSGGFLSYNEQFF.

This clonotype was counted ten times or more. The chain joins TRBV5-6 to TRBJ2-1; 7 bases match TRBD2. V dropped 3 bases and J dropped 8; count of bases not matched to a gene: 11. CDR3 length: 15 amino acids. Germline loops: CDR1 SGHDT, CDR2 YYEEEE. The CDR3 spells CASSSTAGPRDEQFF. The CDR3, as DNA: TGTGCCAGCAGCTCGACAGCGGGACCAAGGGATGAGCAGTTCTTC.

This clonotype was observed a handful of times. V is TRBV4-2 and J is TRBJ2-7; TRBD2 matches 8 bases. V shed 4 bases, J shed 3 bases, and the junction held 20 bases outside the gene matches. The V gene's germline CDR1 is LGHNA and CDR2 YNFKEQ. The CDR3 length is 19 residues. CDR3 DNA sequence: TGTGCCAGCAGCCGCCCTACGACATTCGGTCCGGGAGGGCGCTACGAGCAGTACTTC. Protein: CASSRPTTFGPGGRYEQYF.

This clonotype showed up many times. This sequence joins TRBV20-1 and TRBJ2-1, with 11 bases aligning to TRBD1. Germline lookup yields CDR1 DFQATT and CDR2 SNEGSKA (reference sequence). The V segment lost 4 bases and the J segment 7 bases; nucleotides outside the gene matches: 6. There are 14 residues in the CDR3. In DNA, the CDR3 is TGCAGTGCTACTGGACAGGGGGCGGGTAATGAGCAGTTCTTC. Its protein product is CSATGQGAGNEQFF.

This clonotype showed up many times. The chain links TRBV29-1 to TRBJ2-1; possibly TRBD1 or TRBD2 for D (6 bases each). The CDR3 runs to 14 residues. The germline CDR1 and CDR2 sequences are SQVTM and ANQGSEA. Trimming took 5 bases from V and 4 from J, leaving 15 bases between them. CDR3 sequence: CSVRVGGQYNEQFF. In DNA form, the CDR3 reads TGCAGCGTTAGGGTGGGGGGCCAGTACAATGAGCAGTTCTTC.

This clonotype has a count of ten or more. The genes are TRBV4-1 and TRBJ2-5; 9 positions match TRBD2. Germline V gene data show CDR1 as MGHRA and CDR2 as YSYEKL. This CDR3 has 17 residues. With 0 bases clipped from V and 6 bases from J, the junction kept 11 bases outside the gene matches. CDR3 in DNA: TGCGCCAGCAGCCAAGATTTTGGGACTAGCTTTCTGAAGACCCAGTACTTC. Protein: CASSQDFGTSFLKTQYF.

This sequence joins TRBV4-3 and TRBJ2-3, with D possibly TRBD2 on 5 matching bases. Germline loops: CDR1 LGHNA, CDR2 YSLEER. V was cut by 3 bases and J by 1 base, with 14 bases left in between. CDR3 length: 16 residues. The CDR3 sequence is CASSHATGVGTDTQYF. CDR3 coding DNA: TGCGCCAGCAGCCACGCCACCGGGGTTGGCACAGATACGCAGTATTTT.

This clonotype was counted at least ten times. The CDR3 here is CASSDGFRGGVTGELFF. The CDR3, as DNA: TGTGCCAGCAGCGACGGCTTCAGGGGGGGGGTCACCGGGGAGCTGTTTTTT. The rearrangement joins TRBV7-8 to TRBJ2-2; D is possibly TRBD1 or TRBD2 (7 bases each). V lost 5 bases to trimming and J lost 4 bases, with 20 bases between them. CDR3 length equals 17 residues. The germline V gene has CDR1 SGHVS and CDR2 FQNEAQ.

The V gene is TRBV10-3, the J gene TRBJ2-2; D possibly corresponds to TRBD2 (6 bases). The CDR3 loop spans 15 amino acids. V lost 0 bases and J 5 bases, leaving 10 bases between the germline ends. Germline assignment: CDR1 ENHRY and CDR2 SYGVKD. CDR3 nucleotides: TGTGCCATCAGTGAGTCGGAGGGCAGGACCGGGGAGCTGTTTTTT. Its translation is CAISESEGRTGELFF.

In its sample, this clonotype was seen many times. The chain has TRBV5-5 and TRBJ2-2, with 12 bases aligning to TRBD2. Germline CDR1 SGHKS, CDR2 YYEKEE (reference sequence). CDR3 size: 17 residues. The ends lost 1 base at V and 6 bases at J; junction bases unmatched: 7. CDR3 DNA: TGTGCCAGCAGCTTGTCACTAGCGGGAGGTCGGGCCGGGGAGCTGTTTTTT. Its protein is CASSLSLAGGRAGELFF. The variable domain in full, with the rest retrieved from reference TRBV5-5 and TRBJ2-2, is DAGVTQSPTHLIKTRGQQVTLRCSPISGHKSVSWYQQVLGQGPQFIFQYYEKEERGRGNFPDRFSARQFPNYSSELNVNALLLGDSALYLCASSLSLAGGRAGELFFGEGSRLTVL.

This clonotype was found a few times. V gene TRBV4-1 combines with J gene TRBJ2-1, with 7 bases aligning to TRBD2. The CDR3 runs to 18 residues. Germline CDR1 reads MGHRA; CDR2 reads YSYEKL. J was trimmed by 12 bases and V by 4 bases; bases with no gene match: 24. In nucleotides, the CDR3 is TGCGCCAGCAGCCGCACCGTTCTAGCGGAGCACCCCAGCAGCGGGCAGTTCTTC. It is translated as CASSRTVLAEHPSSGQFF.

This clonotype was seen a few times. The J gene is TRBJ2-3, the V gene TRBV7-2, with 10 bases that match TRBD2. Germline CDR1 is SGHTA and CDR2 is FQGNSA. Trimming removed 0 bases from V and 4 bases from J; junction bases left unmatched: 7. This CDR3 has 17 amino acids. The CDR3 nucleotides are TGTGCCAGCAGCTTAGCGGGACTAGCGAGGAGGTCAGATACGCAGTATTTT. This translates into CASSLAGLARRSDTQYF.